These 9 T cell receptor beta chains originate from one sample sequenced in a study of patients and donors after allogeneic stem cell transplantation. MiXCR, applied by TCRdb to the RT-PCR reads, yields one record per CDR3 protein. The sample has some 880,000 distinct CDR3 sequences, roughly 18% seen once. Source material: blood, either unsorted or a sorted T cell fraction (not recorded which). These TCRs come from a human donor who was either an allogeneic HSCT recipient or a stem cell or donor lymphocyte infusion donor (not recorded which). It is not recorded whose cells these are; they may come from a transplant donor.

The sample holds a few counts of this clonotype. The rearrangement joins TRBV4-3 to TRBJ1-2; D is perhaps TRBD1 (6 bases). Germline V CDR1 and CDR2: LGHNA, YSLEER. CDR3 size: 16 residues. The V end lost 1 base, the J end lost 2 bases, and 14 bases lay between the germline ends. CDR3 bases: TGCGCCAGCAGCCAAGGAATCTCGGGACAAAACTATGGCTACACCTTC. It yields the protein CASSQGISGQNYGYTF.

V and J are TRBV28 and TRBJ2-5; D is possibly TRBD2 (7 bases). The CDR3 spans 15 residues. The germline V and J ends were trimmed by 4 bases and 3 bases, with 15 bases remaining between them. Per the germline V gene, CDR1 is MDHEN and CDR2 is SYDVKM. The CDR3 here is CASSSGGLREETQYF. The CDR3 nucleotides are TGTGCCAGCAGTTCGGGGGGCTTGAGGGAAGAGACCCAGTACTTC.

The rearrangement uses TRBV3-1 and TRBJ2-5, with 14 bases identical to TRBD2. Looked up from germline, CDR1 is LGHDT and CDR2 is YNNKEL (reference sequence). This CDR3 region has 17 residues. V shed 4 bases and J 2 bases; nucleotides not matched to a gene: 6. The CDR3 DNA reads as TGTGCCAGCAGCCGACCCGGGACTAGCGGGGGTCAAGAGACCCAGTACTTC. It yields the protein CASSRPGTSGGQETQYF.

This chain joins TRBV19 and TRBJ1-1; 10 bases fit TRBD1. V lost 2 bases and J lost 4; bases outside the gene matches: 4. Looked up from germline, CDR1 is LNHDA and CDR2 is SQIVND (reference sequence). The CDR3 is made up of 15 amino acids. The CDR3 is CASSIPRTGGTEAFF. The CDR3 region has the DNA TGTGCCAGTAGTATACCCCGGACAGGGGGCACTGAAGCTTTCTTT.

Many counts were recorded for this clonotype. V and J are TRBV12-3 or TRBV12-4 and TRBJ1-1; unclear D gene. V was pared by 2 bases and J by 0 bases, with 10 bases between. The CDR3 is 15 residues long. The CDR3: CASSLSPGMNTEAFF. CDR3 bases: TGTGCCAGCAGTTTATCCCCAGGAATGAACACTGAAGCTTTCTTT.

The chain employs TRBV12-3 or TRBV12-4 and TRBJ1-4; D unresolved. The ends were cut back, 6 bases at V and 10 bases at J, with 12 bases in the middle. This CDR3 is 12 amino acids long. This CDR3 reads CASRTGEAKLFF. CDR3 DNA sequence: TGTGCCAGCAGGACCGGGGAGGCAAAACTGTTTTTT.

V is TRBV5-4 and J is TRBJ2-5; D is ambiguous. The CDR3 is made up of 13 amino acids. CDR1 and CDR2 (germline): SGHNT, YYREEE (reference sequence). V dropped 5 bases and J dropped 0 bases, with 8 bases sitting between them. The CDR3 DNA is TGTGCCAGCAGTCGGTTATACCAAGAGACCCAGTACTTC. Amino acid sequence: CASSRLYQETQYF.

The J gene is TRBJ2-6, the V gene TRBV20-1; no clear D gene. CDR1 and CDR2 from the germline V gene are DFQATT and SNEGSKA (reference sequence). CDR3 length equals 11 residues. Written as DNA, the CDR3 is TGCAGCGCCGGGGGGGCCAACGTCCTGACTTTC. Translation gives CSAGGANVLTF.

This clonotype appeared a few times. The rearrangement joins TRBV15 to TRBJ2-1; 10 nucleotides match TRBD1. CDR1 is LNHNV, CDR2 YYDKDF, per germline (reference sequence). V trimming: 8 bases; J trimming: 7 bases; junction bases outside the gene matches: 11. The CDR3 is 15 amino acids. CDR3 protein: CATQPRDRGLNEQFF. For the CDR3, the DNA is TGTGCCACCCAGCCCCGGGACAGGGGTCTAAATGAGCAGTTCTTC.